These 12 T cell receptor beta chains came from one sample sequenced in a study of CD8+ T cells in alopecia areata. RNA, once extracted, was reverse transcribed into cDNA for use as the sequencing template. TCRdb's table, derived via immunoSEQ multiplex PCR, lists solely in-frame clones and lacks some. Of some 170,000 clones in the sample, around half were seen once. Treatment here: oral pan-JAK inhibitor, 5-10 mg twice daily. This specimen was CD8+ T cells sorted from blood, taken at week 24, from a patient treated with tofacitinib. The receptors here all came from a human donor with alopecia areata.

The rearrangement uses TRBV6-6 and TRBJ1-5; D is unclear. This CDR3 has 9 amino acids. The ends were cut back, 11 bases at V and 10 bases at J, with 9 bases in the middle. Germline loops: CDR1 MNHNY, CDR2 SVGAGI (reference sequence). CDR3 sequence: CAAGPPQHF. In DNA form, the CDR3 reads TGTGCCGCTGGCCCTCCCCAGCATTTT.

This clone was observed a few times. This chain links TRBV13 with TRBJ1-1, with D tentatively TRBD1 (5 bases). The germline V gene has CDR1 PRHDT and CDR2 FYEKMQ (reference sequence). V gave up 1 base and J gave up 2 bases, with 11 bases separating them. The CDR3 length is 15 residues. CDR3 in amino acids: CASSLVGEGNTEAFF. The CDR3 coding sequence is TGTGCCAGCAGCTTAGTAGGGGAGGGCAACACTGAAGCTTTCTTT.

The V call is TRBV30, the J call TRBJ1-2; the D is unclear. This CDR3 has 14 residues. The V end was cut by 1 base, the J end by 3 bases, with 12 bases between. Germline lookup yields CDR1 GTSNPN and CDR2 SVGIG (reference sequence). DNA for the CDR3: TGTGCCTGGAGTGAGACGGCAAGTCACTATGGCTACACCTTC. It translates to CAWSETASHYGYTF. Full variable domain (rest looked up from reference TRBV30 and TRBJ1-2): SQTIHQWPATLVQPVGSPLSLECTVEGTSNPNLYWYRQAAGRGLQLLFYSVGIGQISSEVPQNLSASRPQDRQFILSSKKLLLSDSGFYLCAWSETASHYGYTFGSGTRLTVV.

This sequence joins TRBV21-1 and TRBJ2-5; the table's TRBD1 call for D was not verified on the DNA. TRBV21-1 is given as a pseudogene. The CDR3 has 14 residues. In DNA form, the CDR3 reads TGTGCCAGCAGCAAACCGCGACAGGAAGAGACCCAGTACTTC. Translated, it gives CASSKPRQEETQYF.

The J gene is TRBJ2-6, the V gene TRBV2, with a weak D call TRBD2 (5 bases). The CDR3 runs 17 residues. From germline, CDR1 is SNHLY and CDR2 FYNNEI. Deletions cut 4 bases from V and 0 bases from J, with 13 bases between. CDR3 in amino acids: CASSVPGSPSGANVLTF. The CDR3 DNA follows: TGTGCCAGCAGTGTTCCGGGATCTCCCTCTGGGGCCAACGTCCTGACTTTC.

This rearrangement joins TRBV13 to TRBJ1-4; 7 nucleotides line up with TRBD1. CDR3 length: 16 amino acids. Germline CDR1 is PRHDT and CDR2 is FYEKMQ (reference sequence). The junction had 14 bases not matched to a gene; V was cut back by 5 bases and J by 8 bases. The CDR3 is CASSDSLGTVNEKLFF. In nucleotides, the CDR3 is TGTGCCAGCAGCGATAGCCTCGGGACAGTAAACGAAAAACTGTTTTTT.

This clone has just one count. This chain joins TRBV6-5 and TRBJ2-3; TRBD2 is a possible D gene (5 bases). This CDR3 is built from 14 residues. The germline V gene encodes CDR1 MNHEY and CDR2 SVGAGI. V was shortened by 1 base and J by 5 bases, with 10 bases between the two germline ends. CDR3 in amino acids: CASSYLGSGDTQYF. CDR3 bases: TGTGCCAGCAGTTACTTGGGCAGCGGAGATACGCAGTATTTT.

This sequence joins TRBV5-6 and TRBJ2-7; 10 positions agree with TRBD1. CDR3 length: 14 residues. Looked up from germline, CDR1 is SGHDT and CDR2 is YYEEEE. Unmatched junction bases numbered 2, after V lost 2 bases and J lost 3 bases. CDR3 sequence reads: CASSFGTGVYEQYF. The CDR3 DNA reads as TGTGCCAGCAGCTTCGGGACAGGGGTCTACGAGCAGTACTTC.

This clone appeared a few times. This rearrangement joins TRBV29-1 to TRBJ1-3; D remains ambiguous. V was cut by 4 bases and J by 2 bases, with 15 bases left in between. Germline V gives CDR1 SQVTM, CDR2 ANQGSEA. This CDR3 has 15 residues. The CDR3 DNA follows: TGCAGCGTTGTAGGGTGGGCCCAAACTGGAAACACCATATATTTT. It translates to CSVVGWAQTGNTIYF.

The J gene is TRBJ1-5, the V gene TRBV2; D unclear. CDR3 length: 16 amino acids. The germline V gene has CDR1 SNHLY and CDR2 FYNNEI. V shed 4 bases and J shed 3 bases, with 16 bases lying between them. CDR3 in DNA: TGTGCCAGCAGTGGGGTATGGGGAAGCGACAATCAGCCCCAGCATTTT. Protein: CASSGVWGSDNQPQHF.

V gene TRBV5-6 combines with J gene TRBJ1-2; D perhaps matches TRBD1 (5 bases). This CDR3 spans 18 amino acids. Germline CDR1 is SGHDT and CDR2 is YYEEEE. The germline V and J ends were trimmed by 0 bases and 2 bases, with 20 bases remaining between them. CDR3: CASSLAVSFNGGNYGYTF. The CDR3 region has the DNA TGTGCCAGCAGCTTGGCCGTTTCGTTCAACGGGGGGAACTATGGCTACACCTTC.

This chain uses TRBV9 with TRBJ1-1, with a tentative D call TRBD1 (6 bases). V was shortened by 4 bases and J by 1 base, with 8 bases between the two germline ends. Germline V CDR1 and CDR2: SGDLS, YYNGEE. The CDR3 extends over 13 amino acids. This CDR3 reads CASSQGGNTEAFF. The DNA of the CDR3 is TGTGCCAGCAGCCAAGGGGGGAACACTGAAGCTTTCTTT.